One and the same sample provided the 30 T cell receptor beta chains below, sequenced in a study of prognosis after radiotherapy for stage I lung cancer (dated by TCRdb to about 2021). The instrument was an Illumina HiSeq 3000. Two rounds of multiplex PCR on genomic DNA were used to amplify the TCR beta CDR3 region. In the first PCR round, primers specific to each TRBV and TRBJ gene were used, and the primer sequences were filed in Chinese patent CN105087789A. TCRdb trimmed the raw reads at Q25, called clones with MiXCR and kept productive beta chains. When rows share a CDR3 protein, they turn into one entry using the most common DNA and genes. Counted in this sample were around 51,000 distinct CDR3 sequences; 30% to 35% of them appeared once. The ten largest account for 9.2% of the sample. The sample here was PBMCs, taken before or after stereotactic body radiation therapy (not recorded which). The receptors come from a donor over 45 with non-small cell lung cancer.

Comments on this clonotype: A far larger clone differs by one base, so this is likely a read error. This rearrangement joins TRBV6-8 to TRBJ1-1; D is unresolved. CDR3 size: 14 residues. Trimming shortened V by 7 bases and J by 5 bases, and 17 bases separated the two germline ends. CDR1 is MNHGY, CDR2 SAAAGT, per germline. For the CDR3, the DNA is TGTGCCAGCACCTTGGACGGGAGTGAGACTGAAGCTTTCTTT. Encoded protein: CASTLDGSETEAFF.

This clonotype was detected ten times or more. The V call is TRBV27, the J call TRBJ2-5; 11 bases fit TRBD1. This CDR3 comprises 15 residues. Trimming cost V 5 bases and J 5 bases; bases outside gene matches: 7. Germline lookup yields CDR1 MNHEY and CDR2 SMNVEV (reference sequence). The CDR3 nucleotides read TGTGCCAGCAGTGGAACTTGGGACAGGGGGGAGACCCAGTACTTC. Residues: CASSGTWDRGETQYF.

This clonotype has at least ten counts. The DNA for the CDR3 is TGTGCCAGCAGTCTTAGACAGGGGAGGTGGAATGAGCAGTTCTTC. Translating gives CASSLRQGRWNEQFF. The rearrangement uses TRBV6-1 and TRBJ2-1; 8 nucleotides agree with TRBD1. This CDR3 is 15 amino acids long. The V and J ends lost 5 bases and 7 bases, in that order; junction bases with no gene match: 10. Per the germline V gene, CDR1 is MNHNS and CDR2 is SASEGT.

Here the CDR3 reads CASSTTSGYFNEQFF. The CDR3 coding sequence is TGCGCCAGCAGCACGACTAGCGGGTACTTCAATGAGCAGTTCTTC. The chain recombines TRBV5-1 with TRBJ2-1; the match to TRBD2 covers 10 bases. J lost 6 bases, V lost 4 bases, and 7 bases had no gene match. In germline, CDR1 is SGHRS, CDR2 YFSETQ. The CDR3 is 15 amino acids.

As concerns this clonotype: This probably arose from a read error, given a far larger clone one base away. The rearrangement uses TRBV6-4 and TRBJ2-7; the D is unclear. V lost 5 bases, J lost 5 bases, and 19 bases lay in between. CDR3 length: 15 amino acids. Per the germline V gene, CDR1 is MRHNA and CDR2 is SNTAGT. The CDR3 DNA reads TGTGCCAGCAGTTACCTAAGAAAGGGTGGGCACGAGCAGTACTTC. Translated: CASSYLRKGGHEQYF.

This clonotype was seen repeatedly, ten times or more. The CDR3 bases are TGTGCCAGCAGTTATAGAAGCGGACCAATCTACGAGCAGTACTTC. Translated, it gives CASSYRSGPIYEQYF. The chain has TRBV6-5 and TRBJ2-7; D may be TRBD2 (5 bases). Trimming shortened V by 3 bases and J by 3 bases, and 15 bases separated the two germline ends. Germline V gene lookup returns CDR1 MNHEY and CDR2 SVGAGI. This CDR3 has 15 amino acids.

This clonotype was detected ten times or more. The V gene is TRBV7-2, the J gene TRBJ2-7; no reliable D call. V was cut by 1 base and J by 7 bases, with 11 bases left in between. Germline CDR1 is SGHTA and CDR2 is FQGNSA. The CDR3 extends over 13 amino acids. The CDR3 is CASSLGVGYEQYF. The CDR3 bases are TGTGCCAGCAGCTTAGGAGTGGGATATGAGCAGTACTTC. Variable domain in full (rest from reference TRBV7-2 and TRBJ2-7): GAGVSQSPSNKVTEKGKDVELRCDPISGHTALYWYRQSLGQGLEFLIYFQGNSAPDKSGLPSDRFSAERTGGSVSTLTIQRTQQEDSAVYLCASSLGVGYEQYFGPGTRLTVT.

This clonotype is medium-sized by share. CDR3 sequence (DNA): TGCGCCAGCAGCCTCCCGCGGACAGGCGGAAACACCATATATTTT. Translated, it gives CASSLPRTGGNTIYF. This sequence joins TRBV4-1 and TRBJ1-3; TRBD1 matches 7 bases. J was trimmed by 4 bases and V by 4 bases; bases with no gene match: 7. The CDR3 extends over 15 amino acids. Germline V CDR1 and CDR2: MGHRA, YSYEKL.

The sample holds many counts of this clonotype. The germline gene is not matched at one end of the junction; a read error may be the cause. The rearrangement links TRBV6-5 to TRBJ1-5; D gene unclear. The germline CDR1 and CDR2 sequences are MNHEY and SVGAGI. The CDR3 runs to 13 residues. CDR3 DNA: TGTGCTAGCAGTTACGGGAGCAATCAGCCCCAGCATTTT. Translating it yields CASSYGSNQPQHF.

This clonotype occurred many times. This chain joins TRBV7-9 and TRBJ1-1; D is uncertain. V was cut by 2 bases and J by 5 bases, with 3 bases left in between. CDR1 is SEHNR and CDR2 is FQNEAQ in the germline V gene (reference sequence). The CDR3 consists of 11 residues. DNA of the CDR3: TGTGCCAGCAGCTTAACAACTGAAGCTTTCTTT. Protein sequence: CASSLTTEAFF. Full variable domain (missing parts from reference TRBV7-9 and TRBJ1-1): DTGVSQNPRHKITKRGQNVTFRCDPISEHNRLYWYRQTLGQGPEFLTYFQNEAQLEKSRLLSDRFSAERPKGSFSTLEIQRTEQGDSAMYLCASSLTTEAFFGQGTRLTVV.

With regard to this clonotype: A read error likely explains this, since a far larger clone differs by one base. The rearrangement uses TRBV6-4 and TRBJ2-1; TRBD2 might be the D (5 bases). There are 15 residues in the CDR3. Trimming removed 7 bases at V and 6 bases at J, with 19 bases between. Germline V lookup: CDR1 MRHNA, CDR2 SNTAGT. The CDR3 region has the DNA TGTGCCAGCATCGCCGAAGTACGGGCGGGCAATGAGCAGTTCTTC. Amino acids: CASIAEVRAGNEQFF.

Comments on this clonotype: Relative to the germline gene, one junction end is altered; a read error may explain this. The CDR3 here is CASRFVQLNTEAFF. Written as DNA, the CDR3 is TGTGCCAGCAGATTCGTACAGTTGAACACTGAAGCTTTCTTT. V is TRBV5-1 and J is TRBJ1-1; no clear D gene. The CDR3 runs 14 residues. CDR1 is SGHRS and CDR2 is YFSETQ in the germline V gene.

This clonotype has a count of ten or more. The rearrangement joins TRBV6-4 to TRBJ2-7; 13 bases match TRBD2. CDR3 length: 16 amino acids. The J segment lost 5 bases and the V segment lost 6 bases, leaving 10 bases of the junction unmatched. The germline V gene has CDR1 MRHNA and CDR2 SNTAGT. The CDR3 DNA sequence: TGTGCCAGCAGACGCTCCTGGACTAGCGGGAGTAACGAGCAGTACTTC. Its translation is CASRRSWTSGSNEQYF.

This clonotype was found many times. The chain combines TRBV7-2 with TRBJ1-6; unclear D gene. CDR1 is SGHTA, CDR2 FQGNSA, per germline. This CDR3 is built from 15 residues. The V end lost 1 base, the J end lost 10 bases, and 14 bases lay between the germline ends. CDR3 sequence reads: CASSLEAGRRSPLHF. The CDR3 region has the DNA TGTGCCAGCAGCTTAGAAGCAGGAAGAAGGTCACCCCTCCACTTT.

At least ten counts were recorded for this clonotype. The chain recombines TRBV10-3 with TRBJ2-2, with TRBD1 matching over 8 bases. Germline V gene data show CDR1 as ENHRY and CDR2 as SYGVKD. CDR3 length: 17 amino acids. Unmatched junction bases numbered 10, after V lost 4 bases and J lost 3 bases. The CDR3 DNA reads as TGTGCCATCAGTGGATTCTTTGGACAGGGCTACACCGGGGAGCTGTTTTTT. Protein product: CAISGFFGQGYTGELFF.

A word on this clonotype: A read error may account for a junction end that differs from germline. This chain joins TRBV4-3 and TRBJ2-2; tentative D call: TRBD2 (6 bases). The germline V gene encodes CDR1 LGHNA and CDR2 YSLEER. The CDR3 extends over 15 amino acids. The CDR3 spells CANSQEAGSTGELFF. DNA of the CDR3: TGCGCCAACAGCCAAGAGGCGGGAAGCACCGGGGAGCTGTTTTTT.

Comment on this clonotype: No conserved phenylalanine or tryptophan ends this CDR3, so it is likely a read error. The rearrangement uses TRBV11-3 and TRBJ2-1; 8 bases fit TRBD2. V shed 1 base and J 8 bases; nucleotides not matched to a gene: 10. The CDR3 contains 16 residues. Germline CDR1 is SGHNT and CDR2 is YENEEA. DNA of the CDR3: TGTGCCAGCAGCTTAGGGGCTAGCGGGTCCACGGATGAGCAGTTCTCC. Amino acids: CASSLGASGSTDEQFS.

This clonotype was counted many times. The chain recombines TRBV19 with TRBJ2-3; D could derive from TRBD1 or TRBD2 (6 bases each). Germline V lookup: CDR1 LNHDA, CDR2 SQIVND (reference sequence). The CDR3 contains 14 residues. Trimming removed 6 bases at V and 4 bases at J, with 14 bases between. CDR3 DNA: TGTGCCAGTAGAGTGGGGGGCCGCCCAGATACGCAGTATTTT. It is translated as CASRVGGRPDTQYF. Full variable domain (remainder filled in from reference TRBV19 and TRBJ2-3): DGGITQSPKYLFRKEGQNVTLSCEQNLNHDAMYWYRQDPGQGLRLIYYSQIVNDFQKGDIAEGYSVSREKKESFPLTVTSAQKNPTAFYLCASRVGGRPDTQYFGPGTRLTVL.

This chain joins TRBV12-3 or TRBV12-4 and TRBJ2-7; D not resolved. The CDR3 extends over 12 amino acids. The ends were cut back, 2 bases at V and 3 bases at J, with 5 bases in the middle. CDR3 loop: CASSLMGYEQYF. The CDR3 DNA follows: TGTGCCAGCAGTTTAATGGGCTACGAGCAGTACTTC.

This clonotype occurred a few times. A read error is possible here, since a much larger clone lies one base away. This chain uses TRBV9 with TRBJ2-5, with D perhaps matching TRBD1 or TRBD2 (6 bases each). The CDR3 is 16 residues long. Germline CDR1 reads SGDLS; CDR2 reads YYNGEE. V lost 0 bases and J lost 2, with 14 bases in between. The CDR3 spells CASSVGGGLTQETQYF. CDR3 DNA: TGTGCCAGCAGCGTAGGAGGGGGGCTCACTCAAGAGACCCAGTACTTC.

A remark on this clonotype: Given a far larger clone just one base away, this is likely a sequencing read error. The chain carries TRBV6-1 and TRBJ2-7; D uncertain. CDR1 and CDR2 (germline): MNHNS, SASEGT. This CDR3 has 14 residues. V was pared by 8 bases and J by 4 bases, with 18 bases between. DNA for the CDR3: TGTGCCAGCCATGATGCTTGGCCGACTTACGAGCAGTACTTC. Translated: CASHDAWPTYEQYF.

This clonotype was seen repeatedly, ten times or more. The V call is TRBV6-2 or TRBV6-3, the J call TRBJ2-3; D not certain. The length of the CDR3 is 16 residues. From germline, CDR1 is MNHEY and CDR2 SVGEGT. V was pared by 1 base and J by 6 bases, with 17 bases between. The DNA for the CDR3 is TGTGCCAGCAGTTACTTTGCGACGGATAAAGGGGATACGCAGTATTTT. Its protein is CASSYFATDKGDTQYF.

DNA of the CDR3: TGCGCCAGCAGCGGATCGGGAGGGTGTGAGCAGTTCTTC. Amino acid sequence: CASSGSGGCEQFF. The V gene is TRBV5-1, the J gene TRBJ2-1; the match to TRBD2 covers 8 bases. Looked up from germline, CDR1 is SGHRS and CDR2 is YFSETQ. The CDR3 is made up of 13 amino acids. Trimming removed 4 bases from V and 9 bases from J; junction bases left unmatched: 6.

This clonotype was counted at least ten times. This chain joins TRBV18 and TRBJ2-2; 8 bases line up with TRBD1. Germline-derived CDR1 and CDR2 are KGHSH and LQKENI. V lost 8 bases to trimming and J lost 6 bases; unmatched junction nucleotides: 8. The CDR3 is 14 amino acids. The chain's CDR3 is CASAKTGVPGELFF. CDR3 DNA: TGTGCCAGCGCCAAGACAGGGGTCCCCGGGGAGCTGTTTTTT.

Ten or more counts support this clonotype. The chain combines TRBV5-1 with TRBJ2-4; weak D call: TRBD2 (5 bases). Germline values: CDR1 SGHRS, CDR2 YFSETQ. The CDR3 is 15 amino acids. Trimming left V 5 bases short and J 4 bases short, with 16 bases between. CDR3 DNA sequence: TGCGCCAGCAGGGCCGTCGGCGGGCTTAAAAACATTCAGTACTTC. Its protein product is CASRAVGGLKNIQYF. The variable domain in full, completed from reference TRBV5-1 and TRBJ2-4, reads KAGVTQTPRYLIKTRGQQVTLSCSPISGHRSVSWYQQTPGQGLQFLFEYFSETQRNKGNFPGRFSGRQFSNSRSEMNVSTLELGDSALYLCASRAVGGLKNIQYFGAGTRLSVL.

The sample holds many counts of this clonotype. The chain employs TRBV28 and TRBJ1-5; D is ambiguous. This CDR3 has 12 amino acids. Germline V gene data show CDR1 as MDHEN and CDR2 as SYDVKM. Trimming removed 3 bases at V and 6 bases at J, with 6 bases between. The DNA of the CDR3 is TGTGCCAGCAGTTTGTCTTCTCAGCCCCAGCATTTT. Its protein is CASSLSSQPQHF.

This clonotype was detected many times. This chain uses TRBV7-9 with TRBJ2-6; D is perhaps TRBD1 (5 bases). The germline V gene encodes CDR1 SEHNR and CDR2 FQNEAQ (reference sequence). The CDR3 has 16 amino acids. V dropped 2 bases and J dropped 3 bases, with 11 bases sitting between them. CDR3 residues: CASSLIRVIGANVLTF. The CDR3 region has the DNA TGTGCCAGCAGCTTAATCAGGGTTATTGGGGCCAACGTCCTGACTTTC.

This clonotype was seen ten or more times. V is TRBV5-1 and J is TRBJ2-1; D is uncertain. The CDR3 consists of 13 residues. The germline V gene has CDR1 SGHRS and CDR2 YFSETQ. V gave up 2 bases and J gave up 1 base, with 4 bases separating them. CDR3 bases: TGCGCCAGCAGCTTTGCGTCCTACAATGAGCAGTTCTTC. Encoded protein: CASSFASYNEQFF.

This clonotype was found many times. V usage is TRBV11-3 and J usage is TRBJ2-5; TRBD2 agrees at 7 bases. Germline V CDR1 and CDR2: SGHNT, YENEEA. Unmatched junction bases numbered 8, after V lost 4 bases and J lost 3 bases. The length of the CDR3 is 15 residues. The CDR3 here is CASSWRGRLEETQYF. CDR3 DNA sequence: TGTGCCAGCAGCTGGCGGGGGAGGTTGGAAGAGACCCAGTACTTC.

This clonotype has a count of ten or more. The chain uses TRBV25-1 and TRBJ1-2; D not resolved. The CDR3 length is 14 residues. Germline V gives CDR1 MGHDK, CDR2 SYGVNS. V was trimmed by 2 bases and J by 4 bases, leaving 11 bases between them. The CDR3 spells CASSEGGIPYGYTF. Here the CDR3 DNA reads TGTGCCAGCAGTGAAGGTGGTATACCCTATGGCTACACCTTC.